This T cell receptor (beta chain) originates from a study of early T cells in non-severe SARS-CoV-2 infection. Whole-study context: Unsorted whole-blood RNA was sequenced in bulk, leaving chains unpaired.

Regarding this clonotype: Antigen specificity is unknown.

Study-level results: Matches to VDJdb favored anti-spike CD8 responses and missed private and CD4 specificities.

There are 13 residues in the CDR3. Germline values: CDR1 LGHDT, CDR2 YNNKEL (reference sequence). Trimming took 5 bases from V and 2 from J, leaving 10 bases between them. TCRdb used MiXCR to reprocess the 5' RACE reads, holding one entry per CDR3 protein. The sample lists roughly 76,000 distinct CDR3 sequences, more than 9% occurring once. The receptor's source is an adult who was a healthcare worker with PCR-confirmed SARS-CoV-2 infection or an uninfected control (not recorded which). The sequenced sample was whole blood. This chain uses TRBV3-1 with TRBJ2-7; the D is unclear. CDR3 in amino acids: CASSERLAYEQYF. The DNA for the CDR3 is TGTGCCAGCAGCGAAAGACTGGCCTACGAGCAGTACTTC.